A selection of T cell receptor beta chains follows, all from one sample in a study of CD8+CD57+ T cells in acquired aplastic anemia. TCRdb analysed the reads with MiXCR anew, one entry per CDR3 protein. The table shows 200,000 to 250,000 distinct CDR3 sequences, with about 60% occurring only once. Sequencing was performed on sorted CD4+, CD8+, or CD8+CD57+ T cells (not recorded which) from PBMCs. These receptors all stem from a human donor with aplastic anemia. Each CDR3 is given with its conserved first and last residue. A D gene is named only where the DNA matches it firmly. Some rows have no size entry. The others give once, few or many, or a class for an expanded clone.

-,TRBD2,TRBJ2-5,TRBV5-1,CASSLAGGGGETQYF,TGCGCCAGCAGCTTGGCCGGGGGGGGCGGTGAGACCCAGTACTTC
many,-,TRBJ2-7,TRBV3-1,CASSGRDSYEQYF,TGTGCCAGCAGCGGACGGGACTCCTACGAGCAGTACTTC
-,TRBD1,TRBJ1-4,TRBV19,CASSIPGQGLVKLFF,TGTGCCAGTAGTATCCCGGGACAGGGTTTAGTAAAACTGTTTTTT
-,-,TRBJ2-3,TRBV7-9,CASSAGRQDTQYF,TGTGCCAGCAGCGCGGGACGACAGGATACGCAGTATTTT
few,-,TRBJ2-7,TRBV10-2,CASGRTHEQYF,TGCGCCAGCGGCAGGACCCACGAGCAGTACTTC
once,-,TRBJ2-2,TRBV7-9,CASSSPPATGHTGELFF,TGTGCCAGCAGCTCGCCCCCAGCTACAGGTCACACCGGGGAGCTGTTTTTT
-,-,TRBJ2-3,TRBV10-2,CASSRGDTQYF,TGCGCCAGCAGCCGAGGGGATACGCAGTATTTT
many,TRBD1,TRBJ1-6,TRBV6-4,CASTIPQGTHLPLHF,TGTGCCAGCACCATTCCACAGGGGACGCATCTGCCCCTCCACTTT
many,-,TRBJ2-7,TRBV6-5,CASSYSAFVLEYF,TGTGCCAGCAGTTACTCTGCCTTTGTATTGGAGTACTTC
-,-,TRBJ1-2,TRBV15,CATSRDNGGFTF,TGTGCCACCAGCAGAGATAACGGTGGCTTCACCTTC
-,TRBD1,TRBJ2-4,TRBV7-2,CASSLGTGDGIQYF,TGTGCCAGCAGCCTAGGGACAGGGGACGGCATTCAGTACTTC
-,TRBD2,TRBJ2-5,TRBV7-3,CATGLAGGPKETQYF,TGTGCCACGGGACTAGCGGGAGGCCCCAAAGAGACCCAGTACTTC
-,TRBD1,TRBJ1-5,TRBV20-1,CSASPPQGGYGWPQHF,TGCAGTGCTAGCCCCCCGCAGGGGGGATATGGCTGGCCCCAGCATTTT
-,TRBD1,TRBJ2-1,TRBV9,CASSVVGTGNNEQFF,TGTGCCAGCAGCGTAGTAGGGACAGGGAACAATGAGCAGTTCTTC
-,TRBD1,TRBJ2-2,TRBV29-1,CSVLDRATGELFF,TGCAGCGTTCTTGACAGGGCAACCGGGGAGCTGTTTTTT
-,TRBD1,TRBJ1-2,TRBV2,CASTLGTGSGYTF,TGTGCCAGCACGTTGGGGACAGGGAGTGGCTACACCTTC
few,-,TRBJ2-3,TRBV20-1,CSARRESTDTQYF,TGCAGTGCTCGGCGGGAAAGCACAGATACGCAGTATTTT
-,-,TRBJ1-6,TRBV7-9,CASSLGGGQPLHF,TGTGCCAGCAGCTTAGGTGGGGGGCAGCCCCTCCACTTT
few,-,TRBJ1-6,TRBV10-3,CAISESEASRGSPLHF,TGTGCCATCAGTGAGTCTGAGGCTTCCCGGGGCTCACCCCTCCACTTT
-,-,TRBJ1-5,TRBV19,CASSIDFQPQHF,TGTGCCAGTAGTATAGATTTTCAGCCCCAGCATTTT
-,-,TRBJ1-1,TRBV20-1,CSAREGGEMNTEAFF,TGCAGTGCTCGCGAGGGCGGGGAGATGAACACTGAAGCTTTCTTT
few,-,TRBJ2-5,TRBV20-1,CSARGAGAGKETQYF,TGCAGTGCTAGGGGAGCGGGTGCGGGGAAAGAGACCCAGTACTTC
-,-,TRBJ2-1,TRBV24-1,CATSDLRHDGSSYNEQFF,TGTGCCACCAGTGATTTAAGGCATGACGGGAGCTCCTACAATGAGCAGTTCTTC
-,-,TRBJ2-5,TRBV24-1,CATSGIDGRYNEQYF,TGTGCCACCAGCGGGATCGACGGCCGATACAATGAGCAGTACTTC
-,-,TRBJ1-3,TRBV20-1,CSATPPGTSGNTIYF,TGCAGTGCTACTCCCCCGGGGACTTCTGGAAACACCATATATTTT
-,TRBD2,TRBJ2-7,TRBV6-5,CASSYGGGRYEQYF,TGTGCCAGCAGTTACGGGGGGGGGAGATACGAGCAGTACTTC
once,-,TRBJ1-3,TRBV15,CATARAASGNTIYF,TGTGCCACCGCCAGGGCAGCCTCTGGAAACACCATATATTTT
-,TRBD1,TRBJ1-4,TRBV12-3/TRBV12-4,CASSGRQGGREKLFF,TGTGCCAGCAGTGGTAGACAGGGGGGAAGGGAAAAACTGTTTTTT
few,TRBD2,TRBJ2-1,TRBV18,CASSLYGLEYYNEQFF,TGTGCCAGCTCACTATACGGACTAGAATACTACAATGAGCAGTTCTTC
-,TRBD1,TRBJ1-2,TRBV7-2,CASSLASGGAYGYTF,TGTGCCAGCAGCTTAGCGTCAGGGGGCGCGTATGGCTACACCTTC
-,-,TRBJ1-6,TRBV2,CASSEMSPLHF,TGTGCCAGCAGTGAAATGTCACCCCTCCACTTT
-,-,TRBJ1-6,TRBV20-1,CSAGGLPNSPLHF,TGCAGTGCAGGGGGTCTCCCTAATTCACCCCTCCACTTT
-,TRBD1,TRBJ1-6,TRBV20-1,CSAHGTVNSPLHF,TGCAGTGCTCACGGGACAGTTAATTCACCCCTCCACTTT
-,-,TRBJ2-3,TRBV7-6,CASSVQRGNTDTQYF,TGTGCCAGCAGCGTTCAAAGAGGGAACACAGATACGCAGTATTTT
few,TRBD1,TRBJ1-1,TRBV15,CATSRPFPGQGRNTEAFF,TGTGCCACCAGCAGACCATTTCCGGGACAGGGAAGGAACACTGAAGCTTTCTTT
few,TRBD1,TRBJ1-1,TRBV2,CASSSQGARTEAFF,TGTGCCAGCAGCTCACAGGGGGCACGGACTGAAGCTTTCTTT
-,TRBD2,TRBJ2-3,TRBV20-1,CSARAGRSGTDTQYF,TGCAGTGCTAGAGCCGGGAGGTCGGGCACAGATACGCAGTATTTT
few,-,TRBJ2-3,TRBV7-9,CASSLVAGFSTDTQYF,TGTGCCAGCAGCTTAGTAGCCGGGTTTAGCACAGATACGCAGTATTTT
-,-,TRBJ2-2,TRBV7-8,CASSPEGTHTGELFF,TGTGCCAGCAGCCCAGAGGGCACCCACACCGGGGAGCTGTTTTTT
-,-,TRBJ2-3,TRBV19,CASRVRAWDTTYNEQYF,TGTGCCAGTAGAGTAAGGGCATGGGACACCACCTACAATGAGCAGTATTTT
once,TRBD2,TRBJ2-7,TRBV20-1,CSARGSGTSSIYEQYF,TGCAGTGCTAGAGGCTCCGGGACTAGCTCTATCTACGAGCAGTACTTC
few,TRBD1,TRBJ2-6,TRBV25-1,CASLGQLDSGANVLTF,TGTGCCAGCCTGGGACAGTTAGACTCTGGGGCCAACGTCCTGACTTTC
-,-,TRBJ2-6,TRBV2,CASSAAIAPGANVLTF,TGTGCCAGCAGTGCCGCCATTGCTCCCGGGGCCAACGTCCTGACTTTC
-,-,TRBJ2-7,TRBV9,CASSVDASSSYEQYF,TGTGCCAGCAGCGTCGACGCATCTAGCTCCTACGAGCAGTACTTC
many,TRBD2,TRBJ2-1,TRBV10-1,CASSEFFGGGYNEQFF,TGCGCCAGCAGTGAGTTCTTTGGCGGGGGGTACAATGAGCAGTTCTTC
-,-,TRBJ1-5,TRBV19,CASRDRFNQPQHF,TGTGCCAGTAGAGACAGGTTCAATCAGCCCCAGCATTTT
many,TRBD1,TRBJ1-1,TRBV7-6,CASSPGQVNTEAFF,TGTGCCAGCAGCCCGGGACAGGTGAACACTGAAGCTTTCTTT
few,-,TRBJ2-7,TRBV7-3,CASSLRRGDKPYEQYF,TGTGCCAGCAGCTTAAGGCGCGGGGACAAACCCTACGAGCAGTACTTC
-,TRBD2,TRBJ2-1,TRBV7-9,CASSLGASGGHNEQFF,TGTGCCAGCAGCTTAGGGGCTAGCGGGGGACACAATGAGCAGTTCTTC
-,-,TRBJ1-2,TRBV2,CASSDGKAYADYGYTF,TGTGCCAGCAGTGATGGAAAGGCCTATGCTGACTATGGCTACACCTTC
-,-,TRBJ2-7,TRBV20-1,CSARGQGGFGEQYF,TGCAGTGCTAGAGGGCAGGGGGGATTCGGCGAGCAGTACTTC
-,-,TRBJ1-6,TRBV6-2/TRBV6-3,CASSLVRGAGSPLHF,TGTGCCAGCAGCTTGGTTCGGGGGGCAGGATCACCCCTCCACTTT
-,-,TRBJ1-4,TRBV12-3/TRBV12-4,CASSLMRDEKLFF,TGTGCCAGCAGTTTGATGAGGGATGAAAAACTGTTTTTT
many,-,TRBJ2-5,TRBV25-1,CASSGLGAQYF,TGTGCCAGCAGTGGTCTTGGGGCCCAGTACTTC
-,-,TRBJ2-5,TRBV29-1,CSAEEGPQYF,TGCAGCGCCGAGGAGGGGCCCCAGTACTTC
-,-,TRBJ1-1,TRBV7-9,CASSLAGGWTEAFF,TGTGCCAGCAGCTTAGCGGGGGGATGGACTGAAGCTTTCTTT
-,-,TRBJ1-4,TRBV7-2,CASSSTTNEKLLF,TGTGCCAGCAGCTCGACTACCAATGAAAAACTGCTTTTT
few,TRBD1,TRBJ1-6,TRBV9,CASSPQDRGPNSPLHF,TGTGCCAGCAGCCCACAGGACAGGGGGCCAAATTCACCCCTCCACTTT
few,-,TRBJ2-7,TRBV19,CASSNSRGYEQYF,TGTGCCAGTAGCAATTCACGAGGCTACGAGCAGTACTTC